This is a list of T cell receptor beta chains from one sample in a study of cytomegalovirus exposure and HLA in healthy donors. Here immunoSEQ multiplex PCR was the method, and the copy in TCRdb shows in-frame clones only, minus some. The repertoire holds 55,000 to 65,000 clones, with 70% to 85% as singletons. Specimen: PBMCs. Receptor source: a woman in her twenties or thirties in good health and CMV-seronegative. The CDR3 runs from the conserved cysteine through the conserved F or W. The order of the fields is clone size, J gene, D gene, V gene, CDR3 DNA, CDR3 protein. The D gene is left open where the match is weak. Some rows have no size entry. The others give once, few or many, or a class for an expanded clone.

>-|TRBJ2-2|-|TRBV7-8
TGTGCCAGCAGCCTAACAGGGAACCCCGGGGAGCTGTTTTTT
CASSLTGNPGELFF
>-|TRBJ2-3|-|TRBV14
TGTGCCAGCAGCCAAGTAGGTGGCGCGGACACAGATACGCAGTATTTT
CASSQVGGADTDTQYF
>-|TRBJ1-1|-|TRBV11-3
TGTGCCAGCAACCTGCGGGGTATGAACACTGAAGCTTTCTTT
CASNLRGMNTEAFF
>-|TRBJ2-3|-|TRBV5-5
TGTGCCAGCAGCTTGTACGGTATGGGCACAGATACGCAGTATTTT
CASSLYGMGTDTQYF
>-|TRBJ2-5|-|TRBV5-6
TGTGCCAGCAGCTTGCGGGAGACCCAGTACTTC
CASSLRETQYF
>once|TRBJ2-2|TRBD2|TRBV11-2
TGTGCCTGGGGTTCCGGACTAGCGGGGGTCTCGAACACCGGGGAGCTGTTTTTT
CAWGSGLAGVSNTGELFF
>-|TRBJ1-1|-|TRBV11-2
TGTGCCAGCAGCAGGGAGGCAGTAGGCACTGAAGCTTTCTTT
CASSREAVGTEAFF
>-|TRBJ2-1|TRBD2|TRBV9
TGTGCCAGCAGCCGGGTAGCGGGACCTTCCTACAATGAGCAGTTCTTC
CASSRVAGPSYNEQFF
>-|TRBJ1-2|-|TRBV19
TGTGCCAGTAGTGACGGAGTCTATGGCTACACCTTC
CASSDGVYGYTF
>-|TRBJ1-4|-|TRBV25-1
TGTGCCAGCAGGCAGGCCAATGAAAAACTGTTTTTT
CASRQANEKLFF